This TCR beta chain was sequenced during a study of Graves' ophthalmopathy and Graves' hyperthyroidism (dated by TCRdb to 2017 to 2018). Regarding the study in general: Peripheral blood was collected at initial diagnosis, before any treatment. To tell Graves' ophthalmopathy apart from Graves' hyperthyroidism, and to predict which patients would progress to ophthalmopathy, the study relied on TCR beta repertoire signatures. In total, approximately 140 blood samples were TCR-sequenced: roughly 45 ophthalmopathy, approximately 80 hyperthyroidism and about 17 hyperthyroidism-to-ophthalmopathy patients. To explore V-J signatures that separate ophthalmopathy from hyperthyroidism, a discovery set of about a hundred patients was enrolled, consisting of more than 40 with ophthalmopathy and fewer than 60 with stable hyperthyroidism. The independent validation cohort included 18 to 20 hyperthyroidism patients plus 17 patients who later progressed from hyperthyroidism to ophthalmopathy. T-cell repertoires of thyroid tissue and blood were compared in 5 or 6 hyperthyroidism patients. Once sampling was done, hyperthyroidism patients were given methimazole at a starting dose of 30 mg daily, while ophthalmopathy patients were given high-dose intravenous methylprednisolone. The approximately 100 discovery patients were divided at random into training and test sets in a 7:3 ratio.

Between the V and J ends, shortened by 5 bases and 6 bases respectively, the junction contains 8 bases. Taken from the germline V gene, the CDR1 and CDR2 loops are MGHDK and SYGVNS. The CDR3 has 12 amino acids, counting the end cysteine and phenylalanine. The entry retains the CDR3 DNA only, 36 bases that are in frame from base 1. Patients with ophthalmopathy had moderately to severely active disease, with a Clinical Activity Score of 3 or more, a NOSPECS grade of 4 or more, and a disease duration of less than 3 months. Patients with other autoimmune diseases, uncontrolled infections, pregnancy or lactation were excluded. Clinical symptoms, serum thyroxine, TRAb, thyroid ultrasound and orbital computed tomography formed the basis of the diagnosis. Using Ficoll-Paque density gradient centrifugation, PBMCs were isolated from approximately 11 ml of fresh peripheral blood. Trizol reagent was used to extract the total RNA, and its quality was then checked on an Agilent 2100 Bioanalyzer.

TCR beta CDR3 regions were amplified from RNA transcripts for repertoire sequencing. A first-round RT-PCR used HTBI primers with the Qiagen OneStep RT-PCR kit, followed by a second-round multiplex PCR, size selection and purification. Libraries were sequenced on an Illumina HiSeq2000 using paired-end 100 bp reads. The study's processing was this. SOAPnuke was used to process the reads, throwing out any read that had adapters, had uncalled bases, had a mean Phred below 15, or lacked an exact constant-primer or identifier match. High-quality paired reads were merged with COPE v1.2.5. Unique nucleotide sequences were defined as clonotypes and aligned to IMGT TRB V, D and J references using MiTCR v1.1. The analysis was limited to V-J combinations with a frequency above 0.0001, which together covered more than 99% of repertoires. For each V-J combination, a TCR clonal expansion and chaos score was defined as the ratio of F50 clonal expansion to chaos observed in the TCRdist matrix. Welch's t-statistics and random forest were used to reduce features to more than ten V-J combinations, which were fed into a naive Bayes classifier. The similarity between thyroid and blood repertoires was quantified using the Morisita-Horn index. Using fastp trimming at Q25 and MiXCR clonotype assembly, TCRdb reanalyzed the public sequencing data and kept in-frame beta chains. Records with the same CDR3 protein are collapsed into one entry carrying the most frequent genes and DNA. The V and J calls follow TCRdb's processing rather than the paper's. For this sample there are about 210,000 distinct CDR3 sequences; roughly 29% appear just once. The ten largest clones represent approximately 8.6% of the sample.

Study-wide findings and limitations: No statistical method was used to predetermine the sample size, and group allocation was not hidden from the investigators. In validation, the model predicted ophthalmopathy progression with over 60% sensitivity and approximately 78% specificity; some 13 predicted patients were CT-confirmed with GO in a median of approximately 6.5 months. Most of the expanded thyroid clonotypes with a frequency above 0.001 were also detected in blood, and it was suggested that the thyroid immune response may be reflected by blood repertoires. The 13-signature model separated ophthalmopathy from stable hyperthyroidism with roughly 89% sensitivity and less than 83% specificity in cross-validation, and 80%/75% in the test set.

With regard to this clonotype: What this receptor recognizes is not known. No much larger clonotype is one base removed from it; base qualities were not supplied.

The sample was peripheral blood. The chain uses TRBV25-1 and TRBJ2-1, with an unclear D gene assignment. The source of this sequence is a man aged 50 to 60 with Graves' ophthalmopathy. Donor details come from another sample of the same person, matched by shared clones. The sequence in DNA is TGTGCCAGCAGTTGGTACCCCAATGAGCAGTTCTTC. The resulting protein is CASSWYPNEQFF.